Following are 24 T cell receptor beta chains from one sample sequenced in a study of OX40 agonist ivuxolimab in advanced cancers. Profiled with immunoSEQ multiplex PCR; TCRdb holds only in-frame clones, not every one. This repertoire shows about 52,000 clones, approximately 90% found once; its top ten account for more than 13%. This specimen was CD4+ or CD8+ T cells sorted from blood, taken in a trial of the OX40 agonist ivuxolimab. These receptor sequences come from an adult with an advanced solid tumor such as melanoma, head and neck, liver or kidney cancer.

The chain combines TRBV27 with TRBJ2-1; 15 bases fit TRBD2. Germline V gene sequence: CDR1 MNHEY, CDR2 SMNVEV (reference sequence). This CDR3 has 17 amino acids. J lost 5 bases, V lost 5 bases, and 7 bases had no gene match. CDR3 loop: CASSLYWTSGGDNEQFF. The CDR3 DNA is TGTGCCAGCAGTCTCTATTGGACTAGCGGGGGGGACAATGAGCAGTTCTTC.

V gene TRBV30 combines with J gene TRBJ1-2, with a tentative D call TRBD1 (6 bases). Trimming removed 2 bases at V and 3 bases at J, with 13 bases between. Germline V CDR1 and CDR2: GTSNPN, SVGIG (reference sequence). The CDR3 loop spans 14 amino acids. In nucleotides, the CDR3 is TGTGCCTGGAGTTGGGGGGCGGGTGACTATGGCTACACCTTC. Its translation is CAWSWGAGDYGYTF.

This chain joins TRBV27 and TRBJ1-2, with 10 bases fitting TRBD1. This CDR3 spans 13 amino acids. Germline V gene lookup returns CDR1 MNHEY and CDR2 SMNVEV (reference sequence). Unmatched junction bases numbered 1, after V lost 6 bases and J lost 3 bases. CDR3 residues: CASSGQGDYGYTF. The CDR3 coding sequence is TGTGCCAGCAGCGGACAGGGGGACTATGGCTACACCTTC.

The chain is built from TRBV7-6 and TRBJ2-2; 13 bases line up with TRBD2. V lost 1 base, J lost 6 bases, and 5 bases stayed unmatched. This CDR3 comprises 17 residues. Germline V gene sequence: CDR1 SGHVS, CDR2 FNYEAQ. The CDR3 DNA reads TGTGCCAGCAGCTTAGTAGGGACTAGCGGGGTTCCCGGGGAGCTGTTTTTT. This codes for CASSLVGTSGVPGELFF.

The chain employs TRBV7-2 and TRBJ1-2; D gene ambiguous. Germline V gene data show CDR1 as SGHTA and CDR2 as FQGNSA. The V end was cut by 0 bases, the J end by 4 bases, with 12 bases between. CDR3 length: 15 amino acids. CDR3 sequence (DNA): TGTGCCAGCAGCTTAGCTGGGTCGGGGAGCTATGGCTACACCTTC. Translating it yields CASSLAGSGSYGYTF.

A remark on this clone: Sequence at one end of the junction differs from germline and may be a read error. The V gene is TRBV7-7, the J gene TRBJ2-1; tentatively, D is TRBD1 (6 bases). This CDR3 contains 12 residues. Looked up from germline, CDR1 is SSHAT and CDR2 is FNYEAQ (reference sequence). CDR3 nucleotide sequence: TGTGCTAGCAGCCATACAGGGCATGAGCAGTTCTTC. It codes for CASSHTGHEQFF.

This clone was detected a few times. The chain is built from TRBV7-6 and TRBJ2-3; no clear D. Deletions cut 5 bases from V and 2 bases from J, with 5 bases between. This CDR3 has 12 amino acids. Germline V gene sequence: CDR1 SGHVS, CDR2 FNYEAQ. In DNA, the CDR3 is TGTGCCAGCAGCCCTCACACAGATACGCAGTATTTT. It translates to CASSPHTDTQYF.

This chain connects TRBV29-1 to TRBJ1-2; TRBD1 matches 8 bases. This CDR3 has 14 amino acids. Per germline, CDR1 SQVTM and CDR2 ANQGSEA. J gave up 7 bases and V 7 bases, and 14 bases lay outside the gene matches. CDR3 amino acids: CSAQGQEGPRGYTF. CDR3 sequence (DNA): TGCAGCGCCCAGGGACAGGAGGGTCCTCGTGGCTACACCTTC.

The V call is TRBV7-6, the J call TRBJ2-5, with 8 bases matching TRBD2. The CDR3 loop spans 15 amino acids. Germline CDR1 is SGHVS and CDR2 is FNYEAQ. Trimming cost V 3 bases and J 2 bases; bases outside gene matches: 5. The CDR3 protein is CASSLGGGRQETQYF. Here the CDR3 DNA reads TGTGCCAGCAGCTTGGGCGGGGGGAGACAAGAGACCCAGTACTTC.

The V and J genes are TRBV21-1 and TRBJ1-1. TRBV21-1 is annotated as a pseudogene. This CDR3 is 14 amino acids long. CDR3 sequence (DNA): TGTGCCAGGGGAACTGGGCGGTCGAACACTGAAGCTTTCTTT. This encodes CARGTGRSNTEAFF.

The rearrangement links TRBV11-2 to TRBJ2-5, with D perhaps TRBD1 (5 bases). Looked up from germline, CDR1 is SGHAT and CDR2 is FQNNGV. Trimming shortened V by 2 bases and J by 5 bases, and 15 bases separated the two germline ends. The CDR3 is made up of 15 amino acids. CDR3 sequence reads: CASSLPQVSQETQYF. CDR3 sequence (DNA): TGTGCCAGCAGCTTACCACAGGTCTCTCAGGAGACCCAGTACTTC.

As for this clone: This sample also contains other DNA sequences that code for the same CDR3. V gene TRBV6-5 combines with J gene TRBJ2-3; 11 nucleotides agree with TRBD2. This CDR3 comprises 15 residues. Germline CDR1 reads MNHEY; CDR2 reads SVGAGI. Losses at the gene ends were 6 bases for V and 3 bases for J; bases not matched to a gene: 5. CDR3 protein: CASRGGLAGTDTQYF. CDR3 coding DNA: TGTGCCAGCAGGGGAGGACTAGCGGGTACAGATACGCAGTATTTT.

This rearrangement joins TRBV27 to TRBJ1-1, with D unresolved. The CDR3 length is 15 residues. V gave up 1 base and J gave up 0 bases, with 9 bases separating them. Per germline, CDR1 MNHEY and CDR2 SMNVEV (reference sequence). The CDR3 DNA reads as TGTGCCAGCAGTTTATTCGGCAGCTTGAACACTGAAGCTTTCTTT. Amino acid sequence: CASSLFGSLNTEAFF.

This rearrangement joins TRBV29-1 to TRBJ2-2; 14 bases are shared with TRBD2. V lost 6 bases to trimming and J lost 7 bases; unmatched junction nucleotides: 7. The germline CDR1 and CDR2 sequences are SQVTM and ANQGSEA. The CDR3 covers 15 residues. This chain's CDR3 is CSVPGTSGGGGELFF. The CDR3 DNA reads as TGCAGCGTCCCGGGGACTAGCGGGGGTGGCGGGGAGCTGTTTTTT.

The J gene is TRBJ1-6, the V gene TRBV18; D unclear. Germline CDR1 is KGHSH and CDR2 is LQKENI. The V and J ends lost 1 base and 9 bases respectively, with 7 bases between them. The CDR3 sequence is 13 residues long. CDR3 residues: CASSPQVFSPLHF. The CDR3 DNA reads TGTGCCAGCTCACCACAGGTTTTTTCACCCCTCCACTTT.

The chain links TRBV5-1 to TRBJ2-7; 15 bases match TRBD2. Germline CDR1 and CDR2: SGHRS and YFSETQ. With 4 bases clipped from V and 3 bases from J, the junction kept 11 bases outside the gene matches. CDR3 size: 18 residues. The CDR3 DNA reads TGCGCCAGCAGCCTCGGACTAGCGGGGGGGCCCGGTCACTACGAGCAGTACTTC. This translates into CASSLGLAGGPGHYEQYF.

This chain connects TRBV27 to TRBJ2-7; no firm D call. The germline gives CDR1 MNHEY, CDR2 SMNVEV (reference sequence). Trimming removed 2 bases at V and 2 bases at J, with 13 bases between. The length of the CDR3 is 15 residues. DNA for the CDR3: TGTGCCAGCAGTTTAAATCCGTACCCACCCTACGAGCAGTACTTC. Translated, it gives CASSLNPYPPYEQYF.

The chain has TRBV29-1 and TRBJ1-2, with 8 bases that match TRBD1. CDR3 size: 15 residues. The trim removed 3 bases at V and 5 bases at J, leaving 11 bases unmatched. CDR1 SQVTM and CDR2 ANQGSEA come from the germline V gene. CDR3 nucleotides: TGCAGCGTTGAGGAGGGGGCAGGGGGCTTTTATGGCTACACCTTC. Protein: CSVEEGAGGFYGYTF.

This rearrangement joins TRBV13 to TRBJ2-7, with TRBD2 as a possible D gene (5 bases). V lost 1 base, J lost 5 bases, and 15 bases lay in between. The CDR3 is 15 residues long. Germline lookup yields CDR1 PRHDT and CDR2 FYEKMQ (reference sequence). This chain's CDR3 is CASSLAGLFAHEQYF. The CDR3, as DNA: TGTGCCAGCAGCTTAGCAGGACTTTTCGCCCACGAGCAGTACTTC. The full variable domain, with the rest looked up from reference TRBV13 and TRBJ2-7, is AAGVIQSPRHLIKEKRETATLKCYPIPRHDTVYWYQQGPGQDPQFLISFYEKMQSDKGSIPDRFSAQQFSDYHSELNMSSLELGDSALYFCASSLAGLFAHEQYFGPGTRLTVT.

The rearrangement joins TRBV4-2 to TRBJ2-5; D is uncertain. CDR1 is LGHNA and CDR2 is YNFKEQ in the germline V gene. The length of the CDR3 is 15 residues. Between the trimmed V and J ends, which lost 4 bases and 4 bases, there was a span of 16 bases. The CDR3 region is CASSPENSVGETQYF. CDR3 coding DNA: TGTGCCAGCAGCCCAGAGAACAGCGTAGGAGAGACCCAGTACTTC.

This sequence joins TRBV19 and TRBJ2-1; unclear D gene. The CDR3 has 13 amino acids. Deletions cut 5 bases from V and 1 base from J, with 6 bases between. The V gene's germline CDR1 is LNHDA and CDR2 SQIVND (reference sequence). The CDR3 coding sequence is TGTGCCAGTAGTTCGAATTCCTACAATGAGCAGTTCTTC. Amino acid sequence: CASSSNSYNEQFF.

To note about this clone: In the same sample, other DNA sequences code for this CDR3. The J gene is TRBJ1-1, the V gene TRBV30; tentatively, D is TRBD1 (5 bases). Trimming shortened V by 4 bases and J by 2 bases, and 8 bases separated the two germline ends. Germline assignment: CDR1 GTSNPN and CDR2 SVGIG (reference sequence). CDR3 size: 12 residues. The CDR3 region is CAWTGLNTEAFF. DNA for the CDR3: TGTGCCTGGACAGGGCTCAACACTGAAGCTTTCTTT.

The chain is built from TRBV10-1 and TRBJ2-7, with unresolved D. This CDR3 is 15 amino acids long. With 6 bases removed from V and 4 bases from J, the gap between germline ends came to 19 bases. The germline gives CDR1 WNHNN, CDR2 SYGVQD (reference sequence). The CDR3 loop reads CASRPHLDWGYEQYF. The DNA of the CDR3 is TGCGCCAGCAGGCCTCACCTCGATTGGGGTTACGAGCAGTACTTC.

The rearrangement links TRBV7-9 to TRBJ2-2; D is perhaps TRBD2 (5 bases). Per the germline V gene, CDR1 is SEHNR and CDR2 is FQNEAQ (reference sequence). Trimming shortened V by 0 bases and J by 2 bases, and 13 bases separated the two germline ends. CDR3 size: 17 residues. The CDR3 loop is CASSLAEREPNTGELFF. The CDR3 nucleotides are TGTGCCAGCAGCTTAGCAGAACGGGAACCTAACACCGGGGAGCTGTTTTTT.